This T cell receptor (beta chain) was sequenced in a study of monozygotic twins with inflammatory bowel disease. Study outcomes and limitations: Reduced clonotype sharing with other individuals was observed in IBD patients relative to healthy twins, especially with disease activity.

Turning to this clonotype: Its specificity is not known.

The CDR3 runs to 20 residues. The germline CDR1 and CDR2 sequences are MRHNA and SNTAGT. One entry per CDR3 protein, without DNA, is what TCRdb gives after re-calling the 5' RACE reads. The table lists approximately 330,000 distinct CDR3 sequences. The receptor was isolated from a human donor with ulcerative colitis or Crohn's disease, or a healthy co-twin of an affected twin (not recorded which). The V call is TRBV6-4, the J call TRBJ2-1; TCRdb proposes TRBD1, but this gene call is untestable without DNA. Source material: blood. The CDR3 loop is CASSIFHPGQGVGGHNEQFF.